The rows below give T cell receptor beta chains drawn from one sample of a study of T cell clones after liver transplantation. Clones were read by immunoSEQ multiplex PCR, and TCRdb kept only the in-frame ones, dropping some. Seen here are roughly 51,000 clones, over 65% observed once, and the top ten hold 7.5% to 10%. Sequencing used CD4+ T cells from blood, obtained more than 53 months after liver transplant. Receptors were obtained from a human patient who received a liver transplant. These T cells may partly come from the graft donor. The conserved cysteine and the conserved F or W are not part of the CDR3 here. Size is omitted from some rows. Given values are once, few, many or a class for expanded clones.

CDR3: ASRSHSPLH
size: .
J: TRBJ1-6
V: TRBV6-6
length: 9

CDR3: ATSREQGTGQPQH
size: .
J: TRBJ1-5
V: TRBV15
length: 13

CDR3: ASSQDLPGFVSRETQY
size: .
J: TRBJ2-5
V: TRBV4-2
length: 16

CDR3: ASSLATGAPYEQY
size: .
J: TRBJ2-7
V: TRBV11-2
length: 13

CDR3: ASRLQEQF
size: .
J: TRBJ2-1
V: TRBV28
length: 8

CDR3: ASSVVGGFTDTQY
size: .
J: TRBJ2-3
V: TRBV9
length: 13

CDR3: ASSVGDWQGAGEQF
size: few
J: TRBJ2-1
V: TRBV9
length: 14

CDR3: ASRLQGANEQY
size: .
J: TRBJ2-7
V: TRBV28
length: 11

CDR3: ASSFIAGGPEQY
size: .
J: TRBJ2-7
V: TRBV27
length: 12

CDR3: ASRENRGTMRESYEQY
size: medium-sized
J: TRBJ2-7
V: TRBV27
length: 16

CDR3: AWNRQGVNTGELF
size: few
J: TRBJ2-2
V: TRBV30
length: 13

CDR3: ASSPIFGTKPNEKLF
size: .
J: TRBJ1-4
V: TRBV27
length: 15

CDR3: ASSSWTGKNTGELF
size: .
J: TRBJ2-2
V: TRBV7-2
length: 14

CDR3: SVGIGWGGEQY
size: .
J: TRBJ2-7
V: TRBV29-1
length: 11

CDR3: ASSFRAKTEQY
size: .
J: TRBJ2-7
V: TRBV7-2
length: 11

CDR3: ASSPLGGPVTDTQY
size: once
J: TRBJ2-3
V: TRBV28
length: 14

CDR3: ASSQDVRGEQY
size: .
J: TRBJ2-7
V: TRBV4-2
length: 11

CDR3: ASSLAGIGEKLF
size: .
J: TRBJ1-4
V: TRBV28
length: 12

CDR3: ASSSGGVGTEAF
size: .
J: TRBJ1-1
V: TRBV28
length: 12

CDR3: ASSVNTEAF
size: once
J: TRBJ1-1
V: TRBV28
length: 9

CDR3: ASRRFGLNYGYT
size: .
J: TRBJ1-2
V: TRBV28
length: 12

CDR3: ASSEDRDYGYT
size: .
J: TRBJ1-2
V: TRBV10-1
length: 11

CDR3: ASRSVDRLNTEAF
size: .
J: TRBJ1-1
V: TRBV5-6
length: 13

CDR3: ASSTDIQETQY
size: .
J: TRBJ2-5
V: TRBV10-1
length: 11

CDR3: ALVQGGFEKLF
size: .
J: TRBJ1-4
V: TRBV30
length: 11

CDR3: ASKISGELF
size: .
J: TRBJ2-2
V: TRBV6-5
length: 9

CDR3: ASSRSDTSNQPQH
size: .
J: TRBJ1-5
V: TRBV2
length: 13

CDR3: ASSSSGGSLEHDNEQF
size: .
J: TRBJ2-1
V: TRBV18
length: 16

CDR3: ASSSLGISYNEQF
size: .
J: TRBJ2-1
V: TRBV13
length: 13

CDR3: ASSQDLAGGSHDNEQF
size: .
J: TRBJ2-1
V: TRBV4-2
length: 16

CDR3: AIREDTGTGVGYT
size: few
J: TRBJ1-2
V: TRBV10-3
length: 13

CDR3: ASSRLDRGTF
size: .
J: TRBJ1-1
V: TRBV11-2
length: 10

CDR3: SVDGARRYNEQF
size: few
J: TRBJ2-1
V: TRBV29-1
length: 12

CDR3: ASSLEGRGPYEQY
size: once
J: TRBJ2-7
V: TRBV5-1
length: 13

CDR3: AWRRGSTDTQY
size: .
J: TRBJ2-3
V: TRBV30
length: 11

CDR3: ASSLVLGGDGYT
size: .
J: TRBJ1-2
V: TRBV7-9
length: 12

CDR3: ASSPSTDTQY
size: .
J: TRBJ2-3
V: TRBV28
length: 10

CDR3: ASSVQGETEAF
size: few
J: TRBJ1-1
V: TRBV2
length: 11

CDR3: ASSAGLGVSNQPQH
size: .
J: TRBJ1-5
V: TRBV6-1
length: 14

CDR3: ASRQGSWGYT
size: .
J: TRBJ1-2
V: TRBV2
length: 10

CDR3: ASSRGYEQY
size: .
J: TRBJ2-7
V: TRBV7-9
length: 9

CDR3: ASSLPSKLKNEQF
size: .
J: TRBJ2-1
V: TRBV28
length: 13

CDR3: ASSLAGINEQF
size: few
J: TRBJ2-1
V: TRBV7-2
length: 11

CDR3: ASSPNPGGEKLF
size: many
J: TRBJ1-4
V: TRBV11-2
length: 12

CDR3: ASSPRGGWYEQY
size: .
J: TRBJ2-7
V: TRBV9
length: 12

CDR3: ASSPGQRTASYEQY
size: .
J: TRBJ2-7
V: TRBV19
length: 14

CDR3: ASSGIGGVGDTQY
size: .
J: TRBJ2-3
V: TRBV2
length: 13

CDR3: ASKLREMSSLF
size: medium-sized
J: TRBJ1-4
V: TRBV6-6
length: 11

CDR3: ASRPRVGYNYEQY
size: .
J: TRBJ2-7
V: TRBV6-5
length: 13

CDR3: ASSERARQGNTGELF
size: .
J: TRBJ2-2
V: TRBV2
length: 15

CDR3: ASSPQGSPNTEAF
size: .
J: TRBJ1-1
V: TRBV7-3
length: 13

CDR3: ASSLVSLQIRTDTQY
size: .
J: TRBJ2-3
V: TRBV5-6
length: 15

CDR3: ASSKSGQGHGYT
size: .
J: TRBJ1-2
V: TRBV28
length: 12

CDR3: ASRGEFSTDTQY
size: .
J: TRBJ2-3
V: TRBV2
length: 12

CDR3: ASSEQEGGSSPLH
size: few
J: TRBJ1-6
V: TRBV2
length: 13